This TCR beta chain was identified during a study of cytomegalovirus exposure and HLA in healthy donors. Donors were drawn from the approximately 110-subject validation cohort, separate from the approximately 700-subject first cohort. This CDR3 is built from 13 residues. From germline, CDR1 is MGHRA and CDR2 YSYEKL. V was clipped by 5 bases and J by 7 bases; unmatched bases: 7. The assay was immunoSEQ multiplex PCR, and TCRdb's table has in-frame clones only and misses some. The repertoire includes 120,000 or so clones, about nine tenths of them detected once, and 4.4% sits in the top ten. Material for sequencing was PBMCs. This TCR came from a man younger than 30 in good health and CMV-seropositive. V and J are TRBV4-1 and TRBJ2-5, with 7 bases fitting TRBD2. CDR3 region: CASSAGLMRTQYF. The DNA of the CDR3 is TGCGCCAGCAGCGCGGGACTAATGCGGACCCAGTACTTC.